The rows below give T cell receptor beta chains drawn from one sample of a study of T-cell memory formation after mild COVID-19. From the 5' RACE reads, TCRdb called clonotypes with MiXCR, one entry per CDR3 protein. The repertoire holds about 110,000 distinct CDR3 sequences, with 13% to 15% as singletons. The sample consisted of PBMCs or a T cell subset sorted from them (not recorded which). The receptors were sampled from a man aged 18 to 35 who had mild COVID-19 (a few samples of this study predate the infection). Cell type and time point are not known. Both conserved end residues are part of each CDR3. The D gene is left open where the match is weak. Not all rows give a size; the values are once, few, many and, for expanded clones, a class.

clone_size: few; v_call: TRBV7-2; d_call: TRBD1; j_call: TRBJ1-2; cdr3_aa: CASSSDRVYYGYTF; cdr3_nt: TGTGCCAGCAGCTCGGACAGGGTCTACTATGGCTACACCTTC
clone_size: .; v_call: TRBV6-5; d_call: TRBD1; j_call: TRBJ2-1; cdr3_aa: CASSYSRDRGTNEQFF; cdr3_nt: TGTGCCAGCAGTTACTCGAGGGACAGGGGTACCAATGAGCAGTTCTTC
clone_size: few; v_call: TRBV29-1; d_call: .; j_call: TRBJ2-3; cdr3_aa: CSVVSGQGTDTQYF; cdr3_nt: TGCAGCGTTGTTTCAGGGCAGGGGACAGATACGCAGTATTTT
clone_size: .; v_call: TRBV7-2; d_call: TRBD2; j_call: TRBJ2-1; cdr3_aa: CASILIGEGHNEQFF; cdr3_nt: TGTGCCAGCATCCTTATAGGGGAGGGGCACAATGAGCAGTTCTTC
clone_size: .; v_call: TRBV4-1; d_call: .; j_call: TRBJ1-6; cdr3_aa: CASSRPPRFGNSPLHF; cdr3_nt: TGCGCCAGCAGCCGCCCCCCCCGGTTTGGTAATTCACCCCTCCACTTT
clone_size: few; v_call: TRBV20-1; d_call: .; j_call: TRBJ1-1; cdr3_aa: CSARGGEGSLVAFF; cdr3_nt: TGCAGTGCTAGGGGGGGTGAGGGCTCCCTAGTAGCTTTCTTT
clone_size: few; v_call: TRBV27; d_call: .; j_call: TRBJ1-6; cdr3_aa: CASSLFNSPLHF; cdr3_nt: TGTGCCAGCAGCCTCTTTAATTCACCCCTCCACTTT
clone_size: .; v_call: TRBV12-5; d_call: .; j_call: TRBJ1-6; cdr3_aa: CASGSPPGSLGSPLHF; cdr3_nt: TGTGCTAGTGGTTCACCGCCGGGGAGCCTCGGTTCACCCCTCCACTTT
clone_size: few; v_call: TRBV6-5; d_call: .; j_call: TRBJ1-2; cdr3_aa: CASSYRGLEAHGYTF; cdr3_nt: TGTGCCAGCAGTTACCGAGGGTTGGAAGCCCATGGCTACACCTTC
clone_size: few; v_call: TRBV9; d_call: TRBD2; j_call: TRBJ2-5; cdr3_aa: CASRRGGETQYF; cdr3_nt: TGTGCCAGCAGACGGGGGGGGGAGACCCAGTACTTC
clone_size: .; v_call: TRBV6-5; d_call: .; j_call: TRBJ1-2; cdr3_aa: CASSYGVSYGYTF; cdr3_nt: TGTGCCAGCAGTTACGGGGTGAGCTATGGCTACACCTTC
clone_size: .; v_call: TRBV12-3/TRBV12-4; d_call: .; j_call: TRBJ2-6; cdr3_aa: CASSFGGSGANVLTF; cdr3_nt: TGTGCCAGCAGTTTCGGGGGCAGTGGGGCCAACGTCCTGACTTTC
clone_size: few; v_call: TRBV9; d_call: .; j_call: TRBJ2-3; cdr3_aa: CASSVEGASKTDTQYF; cdr3_nt: TGTGCCAGCAGCGTAGAAGGGGCCAGCAAAACAGATACGCAGTATTTT
clone_size: few; v_call: TRBV5-4; d_call: .; j_call: TRBJ2-1; cdr3_aa: CASSPPSHNEQFF; cdr3_nt: TGTGCCAGCAGCCCGCCCTCTCACAATGAGCAGTTCTTC
clone_size: .; v_call: TRBV10-1; d_call: TRBD2; j_call: TRBJ2-3; cdr3_aa: CASSETSDTDTQYF; cdr3_nt: TGCGCCAGCAGTGAAACTAGCGACACAGATACGCAGTATTTT
clone_size: many; v_call: TRBV6-5; d_call: TRBD2; j_call: TRBJ2-5; cdr3_aa: CASSSKRGWQETQYF; cdr3_nt: TGTGCCAGCAGTTCTAAGCGGGGTTGGCAAGAGACCCAGTACTTC
clone_size: .; v_call: TRBV7-9; d_call: .; j_call: TRBJ1-1; cdr3_aa: CASSERLEAFF; cdr3_nt: TGTGCCAGCAGCGAAAGACTTGAAGCTTTCTTT
clone_size: few; v_call: TRBV12-3/TRBV12-4; d_call: .; j_call: TRBJ1-1; cdr3_aa: CASISGVGTEAFF; cdr3_nt: TGTGCCAGCATCTCAGGGGTGGGCACTGAAGCTTTCTTT
clone_size: .; v_call: TRBV7-6; d_call: .; j_call: TRBJ2-2; cdr3_aa: CASSPGDTGELFF; cdr3_nt: TGTGCCAGCAGCCCAGGGGACACCGGGGAGCTGTTTTTT
clone_size: .; v_call: TRBV27; d_call: .; j_call: TRBJ2-1; cdr3_aa: CASSSILPGSRGFF; cdr3_nt: TGTGCCAGCAGTTCCATCCTACCGGGATCTCGGGGGTTCTTC
clone_size: .; v_call: TRBV25-1; d_call: TRBD2; j_call: TRBJ2-1; cdr3_aa: CASTHSGGDNEQFF; cdr3_nt: TGTGCCAGCACCCATAGCGGGGGGGACAATGAGCAGTTCTTC
clone_size: many; v_call: TRBV7-9; d_call: .; j_call: TRBJ1-1; cdr3_aa: CASSEGGPAFF; cdr3_nt: TGTGCCAGCTCCGAGGGGGGTCCAGCTTTCTTT
clone_size: .; v_call: TRBV6-6; d_call: TRBD2; j_call: TRBJ2-5; cdr3_aa: CASRDRDYTETQYF; cdr3_nt: TGTGCCAGCAGGGACCGGGACTATACCGAGACCCAGTACTTC
clone_size: few; v_call: TRBV7-9; d_call: .; j_call: TRBJ1-1; cdr3_aa: CASSLFGGEAFF; cdr3_nt: TGTGCCAGCAGCTTATTCGGGGGTGAAGCTTTCTTT
clone_size: many; v_call: TRBV21-1; d_call: .; j_call: TRBJ1-1; cdr3_aa: CARQLKRTEAFF; cdr3_nt: TGTGCCAGACAACTTAAAAGGACTGAAGCTTTCTTT
clone_size: .; v_call: TRBV12-3/TRBV12-4; d_call: TRBD1; j_call: TRBJ2-2; cdr3_aa: CASSRTGGNNTGELFF; cdr3_nt: TGTGCCAGCAGTCGAACAGGGGGTAATAATACCGGGGAGCTGTTTTTT
clone_size: .; v_call: TRBV19; d_call: .; j_call: TRBJ2-7; cdr3_aa: CASSPLGGLYEQYF; cdr3_nt: TGTGCCAGTAGTCCCCTCGGGGGGCTCTACGAGCAGTACTTC
clone_size: .; v_call: TRBV29-1; d_call: .; j_call: TRBJ2-5; cdr3_aa: CSVEVAGRGETQYF; cdr3_nt: TGCAGCGTTGAAGTGGCAGGGAGGGGGGAGACCCAGTACTTC
clone_size: .; v_call: TRBV6-5; d_call: .; j_call: TRBJ2-5; cdr3_aa: CASSRPAETQYF; cdr3_nt: TGTGCCAGCAGCCGACCGGCGGAGACCCAGTACTTC
clone_size: .; v_call: TRBV6-5; d_call: .; j_call: TRBJ1-2; cdr3_aa: CASSSDRLNGYTF; cdr3_nt: TGTGCCAGCAGTTCTGACAGGTTGAACGGCTACACCTTC
clone_size: few; v_call: TRBV2; d_call: .; j_call: TRBJ2-7; cdr3_aa: CASLGDIAYEQYF; cdr3_nt: TGTGCCAGCCTTGGGGATATCGCCTACGAGCAGTACTTC
clone_size: few; v_call: TRBV12-3/TRBV12-4; d_call: .; j_call: TRBJ2-1; cdr3_aa: CASGLAQGNEQFF; cdr3_nt: TGTGCCAGCGGTTTAGCCCAGGGCAATGAGCAGTTCTTC
clone_size: .; v_call: TRBV23-1; d_call: TRBD1; j_call: TRBJ2-1; cdr3_aa: CASSQSEDRVSNEQFF; cdr3_nt: TGCGCCAGCAGTCAATCCGAGGACAGGGTTTCCAATGAGCAGTTCTTC
clone_size: few; v_call: TRBV5-1; d_call: .; j_call: TRBJ1-2; cdr3_aa: CASSLALVYYGYTF; cdr3_nt: TGCGCCAGCAGCTTGGCCTTGGTTTACTATGGCTACACCTTC
clone_size: few; v_call: TRBV7-4; d_call: TRBD1; j_call: TRBJ1-1; cdr3_aa: CASSPGQGATEAFF; cdr3_nt: TGTGCCAGCAGCCCCGGACAGGGGGCAACTGAAGCTTTCTTT
clone_size: .; v_call: TRBV7-9; d_call: .; j_call: TRBJ1-2; cdr3_aa: CASSPSYTRSYGYTF; cdr3_nt: TGTGCCAGCAGCCCCTCCTACACCCGGAGCTATGGCTACACCTTC
clone_size: .; v_call: TRBV9; d_call: .; j_call: TRBJ2-3; cdr3_aa: CASEKGGENTQYF; cdr3_nt: TGTGCCAGCGAGAAGGGGGGGGAGAATACGCAGTATTTT
clone_size: few; v_call: TRBV4-1; d_call: .; j_call: TRBJ1-2; cdr3_aa: CASSQDRGDYGYTF; cdr3_nt: TGCGCCAGCAGCCAAGATCGGGGGGACTATGGCTACACCTTC
clone_size: few; v_call: TRBV7-8; d_call: .; j_call: TRBJ2-1; cdr3_aa: CASSSPQQGLSYNEQFF; cdr3_nt: TGTGCCAGCAGCTCTCCCCAACAGGGCCTCTCCTACAATGAGCAGTTCTTC
clone_size: .; v_call: TRBV18; d_call: TRBD2; j_call: TRBJ2-3; cdr3_aa: CASSPRASGVESTDTQYF; cdr3_nt: TGTGCCAGCTCACCACGGGCTAGCGGGGTCGAAAGCACAGATACGCAGTATTTT
clone_size: many; v_call: TRBV5-1; d_call: .; j_call: TRBJ2-7; cdr3_aa: CASRGTFGYEQYF; cdr3_nt: TGCGCCAGCCGGGGGACATTTGGATACGAGCAGTACTTC
clone_size: .; v_call: TRBV3-1; d_call: TRBD1; j_call: TRBJ2-1; cdr3_aa: CASSPFDRVRDNEQFF; cdr3_nt: TGTGCCAGCAGCCCTTTCGACAGGGTGCGGGACAATGAGCAGTTCTTC
clone_size: many; v_call: TRBV4-3; d_call: TRBD2; j_call: TRBJ2-5; cdr3_aa: CASSRSTASGGETQYF; cdr3_nt: TGCGCCAGCAGCCGGTCAACGGCTAGCGGGGGTGAGACCCAGTACTTC
clone_size: .; v_call: TRBV20-1; d_call: .; j_call: TRBJ2-7; cdr3_aa: CSATKREGDAYEQYF; cdr3_nt: TGCAGTGCTACAAAGAGAGAGGGGGACGCCTACGAGCAGTACTTC
clone_size: .; v_call: TRBV20-1; d_call: TRBD1; j_call: TRBJ2-7; cdr3_aa: CSASGGQGRTSSYEQYF; cdr3_nt: TGCAGTGCTTCAGGTGGACAGGGCCGAACAAGCTCCTACGAGCAGTACTTC
clone_size: .; v_call: TRBV6-1; d_call: .; j_call: TRBJ2-2; cdr3_aa: CASSDGGTGELFF; cdr3_nt: TGTGCCAGCAGCGACGGCGGCACCGGGGAGCTGTTTTTT
clone_size: .; v_call: TRBV9; d_call: TRBD1; j_call: TRBJ1-2; cdr3_aa: CASSSRDRGLVRYGYTF; cdr3_nt: TGTGCCAGCAGCTCCCGAGACAGGGGTTTGGTGCGCTATGGCTACACCTTC
clone_size: few; v_call: TRBV9; d_call: TRBD1; j_call: TRBJ1-2; cdr3_aa: CASSVGTGYGYTF; cdr3_nt: TGTGCCAGCAGCGTCGGGACAGGCTATGGCTACACCTTC
clone_size: .; v_call: TRBV27; d_call: TRBD2; j_call: TRBJ2-3; cdr3_aa: CASSLSIWAGGRTDTQYF; cdr3_nt: TGTGCCAGCAGTTTATCGATCTGGGCGGGGGGGCGCACAGATACGCAGTATTTT
clone_size: .; v_call: TRBV6-2/TRBV6-3; d_call: .; j_call: TRBJ1-2; cdr3_aa: CASSYGDGYTF; cdr3_nt: TGTGCCAGCAGTTACGGGGATGGCTACACCTTC
clone_size: .; v_call: TRBV27; d_call: TRBD2; j_call: TRBJ2-1; cdr3_aa: CASASGLAVNNEQFF; cdr3_nt: TGTGCCAGCGCCTCGGGGCTAGCGGTAAACAATGAGCAGTTCTTC
clone_size: few; v_call: TRBV29-1; d_call: TRBD2; j_call: TRBJ2-3; cdr3_aa: CSGGSGVTDTQYF; cdr3_nt: TGCAGCGGCGGGAGCGGGGTGACAGATACGCAGTATTTT
clone_size: .; v_call: TRBV6-2/TRBV6-3; d_call: .; j_call: TRBJ2-3; cdr3_aa: CASAPQTGDGFNTQYF; cdr3_nt: TGTGCCAGCGCTCCCCAGACGGGGGATGGATTTAACACGCAGTATTTT
clone_size: .; v_call: TRBV9; d_call: .; j_call: TRBJ1-2; cdr3_aa: CASSGYPGYTF; cdr3_nt: TGTGCCAGCAGCGGTTACCCAGGCTACACCTTC